A single sample is the source of the 31 T cell receptor beta chains below, sequenced in a study of cytomegalovirus exposure and HLA in healthy donors. In the PCR, 60 Vbeta and 13 Jbeta primers were used. Only in-frame clones appear in the TCRdb table, and some are missing; sequencing was by immunoSEQ multiplex PCR. The table has some 190,000 clones, 78% seen once; the top ten hold approximately 2.9%. The source material was PBMCs. The source is a female donor in good health and CMV-seronegative.

This sequence joins TRBV9 and TRBJ2-5; 7 nucleotides align to TRBD2. The germline V gene has CDR1 SGDLS and CDR2 YYNGEE. After removal of 0 bases from V and 6 bases from J, the junction contained 5 bases not matched to a gene. The CDR3 sequence is 14 residues long. DNA of the CDR3: TGTGCCAGCAGCGTAGCGGGGGGTGGGCAGACCCAGTACTTC. Protein product: CASSVAGGGQTQYF.

The V and J genes are TRBV9 and TRBJ2-1, with 7 bases identical to TRBD2. The CDR3 contains 17 residues. The V gene's germline CDR1 is SGDLS and CDR2 YYNGEE. The J segment lost 2 bases and the V segment lost 0 bases, leaving 8 bases of the junction unmatched. The CDR3 is CASSVATWGGTYNEQFF. Here the CDR3 DNA reads TGTGCCAGCAGCGTAGCTACCTGGGGGGGGACCTACAATGAGCAGTTCTTC.

The CDR3 nucleotides read TGTGCCAGCTCAGCGCTGGGACCGCCGGAGGGAATCTATGGCTACACCTTC. Protein product: CASSALGPPEGIYGYTF. The chain carries TRBV18 and TRBJ1-2, with D tentatively TRBD1 (5 bases). Per germline, CDR1 KGHSH and CDR2 LQKENI. The CDR3 has 17 residues. V shed 5 bases and J shed 4 bases, with 23 bases lying between them.

The sample holds one count of this clone. This chain connects TRBV11-1 to TRBJ2-7; 10 nucleotides agree with TRBD1. V shed 5 bases, J shed 3 bases, and the junction held 4 bases outside the gene matches. The CDR3 has 14 amino acids. Germline CDR1 reads SGHAT; CDR2 reads FQDESV (reference sequence). CDR3 sequence: CASSPRTGGYEQYF. The CDR3 DNA reads TGTGCCAGCAGCCCGCGGACAGGGGGCTACGAGCAGTACTTC.

The chain recombines TRBV2 with TRBJ1-1; D not certain. V gave up 7 bases and J gave up 1 base, with 10 bases separating them. Germline V CDR1 and CDR2: SNHLY, FYNNEI. There are 13 residues in the CDR3. This chain's CDR3 is CASNLEKNTEAFF. The DNA of the CDR3 is TGTGCCAGCAACCTAGAGAAGAACACTGAAGCTTTCTTT.

This clone was seen only a few times. The V call is TRBV7-2, the J call TRBJ2-7; TRBD2 matches at 8 bases. This CDR3 region has 14 residues. The V gene's germline CDR1 is SGHTA and CDR2 FQGNSA. The J segment lost 2 bases and the V segment lost 4 bases, leaving 4 bases of the junction unmatched. The CDR3 DNA reads TGTGCCAGCAGCTCAGGACTAGCCCCCTACGAGCAGTACTTC. It codes for CASSSGLAPYEQYF.

This clone was recorded only once. V is TRBV21-1 and J is TRBJ1-1; the D call TRBD1 from the table was never checked on the DNA. TRBV21-1 is shown as a pseudogene. This CDR3 spans 16 amino acids. This CDR3 is CASSKAVSDRGRLAFF. The CDR3 DNA reads TGTGCCAGCAGCAAAGCTGTGTCGGACAGGGGGCGTTTGGCTTTCTTT.

As to this clone: This same CDR3 is encoded by further DNA sequences in the sample. This chain uses TRBV7-9 with TRBJ1-1; maybe TRBD1 (5 bases). The CDR3 is 13 amino acids. The ends were cut back, 2 bases at V and 5 bases at J, with 9 bases in the middle. Germline V gene data show CDR1 as SEHNR and CDR2 as FQNEAQ (reference sequence). CDR3 sequence reads: CASSLQGSTEAFF. The DNA of the CDR3 is TGTGCCAGCAGCTTACAGGGTAGTACTGAAGCTTTCTTT.

This clone appeared a single time. The gene calls are TRBV5-4 and TRBJ2-7; weak D call: TRBD2 (5 bases). Germline CDR1 reads SGHNT; CDR2 reads YYREEE (reference sequence). Trimming left V 5 bases short and J 0 bases short, with 12 bases between. The CDR3 has 14 amino acids. The CDR3 DNA sequence: TGTGCCAGCAGAGCCGCGGGCCCCTCCTACGAGCAGTACTTC. This encodes CASRAAGPSYEQYF.

This chain uses TRBV7-2 with TRBJ2-7, with 12 bases fitting TRBD2. The CDR3 covers 18 residues. Germline V lookup: CDR1 SGHTA, CDR2 FQGNSA. V lost 1 base and J lost 6; bases outside the gene matches: 13. CDR3 in amino acids: CASSLDTYSTSGSLEQYF. The CDR3 DNA reads TGTGCCAGCAGCTTAGACACCTATTCGACTAGCGGGAGTCTCGAGCAGTACTTC. Using reference TRBV7-2 and TRBJ2-7 for the parts outside the CDR3, the full variable domain is GAGVSQSPSNKVTEKGKDVELRCDPISGHTALYWYRQSLGQGLEFLIYFQGNSAPDKSGLPSDRFSAERTGGSVSTLTIQRTQQEDSAVYLCASSLDTYSTSGSLEQYFGPGTRLTVT.

The chain links TRBV4-3 to TRBJ2-7; 8 bases map to TRBD1. The CDR3 is made up of 14 amino acids. Per germline, CDR1 LGHNA and CDR2 YSLEER. Trimming at V came to 0 bases and at J to 4 bases, leaving 2 bases not matched to a gene. For the CDR3, the DNA is TGCGCCAGCAGCCAAGACGACAGGGGATACGAGCAGTACTTC. Protein: CASSQDDRGYEQYF.

This clone was seen more than once but under ten times. The V gene is TRBV7-3, the J gene TRBJ2-1; tentative D call: TRBD2 (5 bases). This CDR3 has 11 amino acids. The germline V gene encodes CDR1 SGHTA and CDR2 FQGTGA. The V end lost 2 bases, the J end lost 9 bases, and 5 bases lay between the germline ends. The CDR3 protein is CASSLGGEQFF. Written as DNA, the CDR3 is TGTGCCAGCAGCTTAGGAGGTGAGCAGTTCTTC.

V is TRBV4-1 and J is TRBJ2-1; 8 bases agree with TRBD1. Germline lookup yields CDR1 MGHRA and CDR2 YSYEKL. The CDR3 loop spans 16 amino acids. V was clipped by 3 bases and J by 0 bases; unmatched bases: 4. DNA of the CDR3: TGCGCCAGCAGCCAGGGACAGGCGAGCTCCTACAATGAGCAGTTCTTC. It yields the protein CASSQGQASSYNEQFF.

This chain connects TRBV18 to TRBJ2-5; the D gene is possibly TRBD2 (6 bases). The CDR3 is made up of 16 amino acids. Germline V gene lookup returns CDR1 KGHSH and CDR2 LQKENI. The V end was cut by 4 bases, the J end by 3 bases, with 18 bases between. The CDR3 sequence: CASSLVRAREKETQYF. In DNA form, the CDR3 reads TGTGCCAGCTCACTCGTAAGGGCTCGGGAGAAAGAGACCCAGTACTTC.

The chain recombines TRBV19 with TRBJ1-1; D is uncertain. Germline V lookup: CDR1 LNHDA, CDR2 SQIVND (reference sequence). The CDR3 runs to 15 residues. V was cut by 5 bases and J by 0 bases, with 13 bases left in between. The CDR3 DNA reads TGTGCCAGTAGTGAGGGTAGAGTCTTGAACACTGAAGCTTTCTTT. Translation: CASSEGRVLNTEAFF.

V usage is TRBV2 and J usage is TRBJ1-2; 11 bases agree with TRBD1. CDR3 length: 14 residues. Germline V gene data show CDR1 as SNHLY and CDR2 as FYNNEI. The V and J ends lost 6 bases and 7 bases, in that order; junction bases with no gene match: 7. CDR3 bases: TGTGCCAGCAGGGTCGGACAGGGGGCGGGTGGCTACACCTTC. Its protein is CASRVGQGAGGYTF.

The V gene is TRBV2, the J gene TRBJ2-7, with a tentative D call TRBD2 (7 bases). CDR3 length: 15 amino acids. From germline, CDR1 is SNHLY and CDR2 FYNNEI. V dropped 6 bases and J dropped 2 bases, with 17 bases sitting between them. The CDR3: CASSPRRGATYEQYF. CDR3 in DNA: TGTGCCAGCAGCCCCCGCCGGGGGGCCACCTACGAGCAGTACTTC.

This chain connects TRBV6-5 to TRBJ1-3, with a weak D call TRBD1 (5 bases). The CDR3 is made up of 14 amino acids. Trimming cost V 6 bases and J 0 bases, with 9 bases left between them. Germline CDR1 MNHEY, CDR2 SVGAGI. This chain's CDR3 is CASRGHFSGNTIYF. In nucleotides, the CDR3 is TGTGCCAGCAGAGGACATTTCTCTGGAAACACCATATATTTT.

The V gene is TRBV2, the J gene TRBJ2-3; 9 bases map to TRBD2. CDR3 length: 14 amino acids. With 4 bases clipped from V and 6 bases from J, the junction kept 5 bases outside the gene matches. Germline lookup yields CDR1 SNHLY and CDR2 FYNNEI. CDR3 in DNA: TGTGCCAGCAGTGTATTAGCGGGAGCGGATACGCAGTATTTT. Translating gives CASSVLAGADTQYF. Together with reference TRBV2 and TRBJ2-3, the CDR3 gives the full variable domain: EPEVTQTPSHQVTQMGQEVILRCVPISNHLYFYWYRQILGQKVEFLVSFYNNEISEKSEIFDDQFSVERPDGSNFTLKIRSTKLEDSAMYFCASSVLAGADTQYFGPGTRLTVL.

The chain joins TRBV7-8 to TRBJ1-4, with D unclear. Trimming cost V 1 base and J 0 bases, with 6 bases left between them. This CDR3 contains 15 residues. Looked up from germline, CDR1 is SGHVS and CDR2 is FQNEAQ. The CDR3 DNA follows: TGTGCCAGCAGCTTAGTAGTCACAACTAATGAAAAACTGTTTTTT. Translated, it gives CASSLVVTTNEKLFF.

CDR3 coding DNA: TGTGCCAGTAGTATATTTCGAGGTAACACTGAAGCTTTCTTT. Amino acid sequence: CASSIFRGNTEAFF. The chain uses TRBV19 and TRBJ1-1; no reliable D call. Germline assignment: CDR1 LNHDA and CDR2 SQIVND (reference sequence). V dropped 2 bases and J dropped 2 bases, with 9 bases sitting between them. This CDR3 is built from 14 residues.

The chain is built from TRBV5-1 and TRBJ2-1, with 7 bases lining up with TRBD1. CDR1 and CDR2 from the germline V gene are SGHRS and YFSETQ. There are 15 residues in the CDR3. Trimming at V came to 2 bases and at J to 7 bases, leaving 9 bases not matched to a gene. The CDR3 nucleotides read TGCGCCAGCAGCTTATCACAGGGGCTGCTGAATGAGCAGTTCTTC. This codes for CASSLSQGLLNEQFF.

This chain uses TRBV5-6 with TRBJ2-5; the match to TRBD1 covers 12 bases. This CDR3 is built from 17 residues. CDR1 is SGHDT, CDR2 YYEEEE, per germline. The V segment lost 1 base and the J segment 4 bases; nucleotides outside the gene matches: 8. CDR3 nucleotides: TGTGCCAGCAGCTTGAGGGGACAGGGGGCATTCGGAGAGACCCAGTACTTC. This codes for CASSLRGQGAFGETQYF.

The V and J genes are TRBV4-1 and TRBJ2-7, with D unresolved. Between the trimmed V and J ends, which lost 2 bases and 0 bases, there was a span of 5 bases. The CDR3 covers 13 residues. Per the germline V gene, CDR1 is MGHRA and CDR2 is YSYEKL. The CDR3 spells CASSQSSSYEQYF. CDR3 DNA: TGCGCCAGCAGCCAATCGAGCTCCTACGAGCAGTACTTC.

The chain joins TRBV6-5 to TRBJ2-5, with 10 bases fitting TRBD2. With 0 bases clipped from V and 5 bases from J, the junction kept 3 bases outside the gene matches. The CDR3 is made up of 15 amino acids. Germline-derived CDR1 and CDR2 are MNHEY and SVGAGI. The CDR3 nucleotides read TGTGCCAGCAGTTACTCGCTAGCGGGAGTGGAGACCCAGTACTTC. Translated: CASSYSLAGVETQYF.

V gene TRBV2 combines with J gene TRBJ2-7; 7 positions agree with TRBD2. CDR1 and CDR2 from the germline V gene are SNHLY and FYNNEI. The ends lost 3 bases at V and 1 base at J; junction bases unmatched: 6. This CDR3 contains 15 residues. The CDR3 loop reads CASSEGGIGSYEQYF. The CDR3, as DNA: TGTGCCAGCAGTGAGGGGGGGATCGGGTCCTACGAGCAGTACTTC.

The chain links TRBV7-8 to TRBJ2-1; no definite D call. The CDR3 spans 15 residues. Germline-derived CDR1 and CDR2 are SGHVS and FQNEAQ. V lost 5 bases and J lost 2, with 13 bases in between. Written as DNA, the CDR3 is TGTGCCAGCAGCATAAAGCGCGTGGCCTACAATGAGCAGTTCTTC. Translated: CASSIKRVAYNEQFF.

The chain couples TRBV9 to TRBJ2-1, with a possible D match to TRBD1 (8 bases). Trimming cost V 0 bases and J 8 bases, with 15 bases left between them. The CDR3 sequence is 15 residues long. The germline V gene encodes CDR1 SGDLS and CDR2 YYNGEE. The CDR3 DNA reads TGTGCCAGCAGCGTAGAACAGGGGGGGTTCGATGAGCAGTTCTTC. Translation: CASSVEQGGFDEQFF.

The chain couples TRBV30 to TRBJ2-3, with 9 bases lining up with TRBD1. V lost 3 bases to trimming and J lost 2 bases; unmatched junction nucleotides: 3. The CDR3 spans 14 residues. CDR1 and CDR2 from the germline V gene are GTSNPN and SVGIG (reference sequence). CDR3 nucleotides: TGTGCCTGGAGGCGGACAGGGGCCACAGATACGCAGTATTTT. Its translation: CAWRRTGATDTQYF.

The rearrangement links TRBV5-1 to TRBJ2-1, with a tentative D call TRBD1 (6 bases). The CDR3 is 16 residues long. The V and J ends lost 0 bases and 2 bases respectively, with 12 bases between them. Looked up from germline, CDR1 is SGHRS and CDR2 is YFSETQ. The DNA for the CDR3 is TGCGCCAGCAGCTTGGCCCAGCAGGGGCCCTACAATGAGCAGTTCTTC. It translates to CASSLAQQGPYNEQFF.

The chain has TRBV10-3 and TRBJ2-3; TRBD1 is a possible D gene (7 bases). Germline lookup yields CDR1 ENHRY and CDR2 SYGVKD. The CDR3 has 20 residues. V lost 8 bases to trimming and J lost 0 bases, with 30 bases between them. CDR3: CAIGGNFKEQGTRSTDTQYF. For the CDR3, the DNA is TGTGCCATCGGGGGGAACTTTAAAGAACAGGGGACCCGTAGCACAGATACGCAGTATTTT.